The clone carrying this T cell receptor beta chain was observed at least ten times. The antigen is not known. The read finishes 3 residues shy of the CDR3 end, and the germline J gene is used to complete it. Measured with immunoSEQ multiplex PCR; TCRdb has only the in-frame clones, and not every one. This repertoire lists about 32,000 clones without singletons; 5% to 7% sits in the top ten. This specimen belongs to a study of T cell clonality in common variable immunodeficiency. Broader study findings: Fewer deletions and N-nucleotide insertions were reportedly seen in common variable immunodeficiency TCR beta sequences.

Patients had low serum IgG, IgA and/or IgM and specific antibody deficiency. V was pared by 0 bases and J by 4 bases, with 13 bases between. The CDR3 length is 15 residues. The germline V gene encodes CDR1 SGHKS and CDR2 YYEKEE (reference sequence). The sample taken for sequencing was peripheral blood mononuclear cells. The chain uses TRBV5-5 and TRBJ1-2; no reliable D call. The origin of this receptor is a human donor with common variable immunodeficiency. CDR3 amino acids: CASSLAGGVLYGYTF. The sequenced CDR3 bases are TGTGCCAGCAGCTTGGCCGGCGGGGTCCTCTATGGC.